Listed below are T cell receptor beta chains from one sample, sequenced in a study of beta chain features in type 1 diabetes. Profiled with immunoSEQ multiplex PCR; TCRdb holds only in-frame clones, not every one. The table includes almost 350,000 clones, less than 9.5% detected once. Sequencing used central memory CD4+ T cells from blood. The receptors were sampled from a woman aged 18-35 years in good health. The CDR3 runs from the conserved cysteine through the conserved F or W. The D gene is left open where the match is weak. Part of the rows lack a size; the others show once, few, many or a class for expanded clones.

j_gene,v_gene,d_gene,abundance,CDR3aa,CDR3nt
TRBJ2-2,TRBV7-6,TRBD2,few,CASTKRESTGELFF,TGTGCCAGCACCAAGCGGGAGAGCACCGGGGAGCTGTTTTTT
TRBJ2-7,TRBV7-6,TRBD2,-,CASSFSGSVHEQYF,TGTGCCAGCAGCTTCAGCGGGAGTGTCCACGAGCAGTACTTC
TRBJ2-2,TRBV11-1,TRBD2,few,CASSSRGVYTGELFF,TGTGCCAGCAGCTCCCGGGGGGTCTACACCGGGGAGCTGTTTTTT
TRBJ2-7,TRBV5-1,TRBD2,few,CASSTSGTAYEQYF,TGCGCCAGCAGCACTAGCGGGACGGCCTACGAGCAGTACTTC
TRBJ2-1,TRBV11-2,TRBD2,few,CASSSLAGGYNEQFF,TGTGCCAGCAGCTCACTAGCGGGCGGTTACAATGAGCAGTTCTTC
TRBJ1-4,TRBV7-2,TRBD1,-,CASSLQGQGNEKLFF,TGTGCCAGCAGCTTACAGGGACAGGGGAATGAAAAACTGTTTTTT
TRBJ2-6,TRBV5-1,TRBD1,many,CASSLQGAGANVLTF,TGCGCCAGCAGCCTGCAGGGGGCCGGGGCCAACGTCCTGACTTTC
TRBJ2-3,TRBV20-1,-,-,CSARGDGTQYF,TGCAGTGCTAGAGGGGACGGTACGCAGTATTTT
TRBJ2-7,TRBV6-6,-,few,CAISEPGVSYEQYF,TGTGCCATCAGTGAGCCGGGAGTTTCCTACGAGCAGTACTTC
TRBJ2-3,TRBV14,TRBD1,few,CASSQDHDRGTDTQYF,TGTGCCAGCAGCCAAGATCACGACAGGGGTACAGATACGCAGTATTTT
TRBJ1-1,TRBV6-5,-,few,CASSYLQAGWTEAFF,TGTGCCAGCAGTTATTTGCAAGCGGGGTGGACTGAAGCTTTCTTT
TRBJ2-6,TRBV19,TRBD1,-,CASRPGTGGSGANVLTF,TGTGCCAGTAGACCAGGGACAGGTGGCTCTGGGGCCAACGTCCTGACTTTC
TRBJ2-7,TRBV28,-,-,CASSFYYEQYF,TGTGCCAGCAGTTTCTATTACGAGCAGTACTTC
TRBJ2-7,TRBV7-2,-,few,CASSLAPSSYEQYF,TGTGCCAGCAGCTTAGCCCCCAGCTCCTACGAGCAGTACTTC
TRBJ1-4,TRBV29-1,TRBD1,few,CSVGQGQEKLFF,TGCAGCGTTGGACAGGGACAGGAAAAACTGTTTTTT
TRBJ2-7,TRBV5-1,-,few,CASAAGATYEQYF,TGCGCCAGTGCAGCGGGCGCCACCTACGAGCAGTACTTC
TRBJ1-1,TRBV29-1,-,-,CSGGAWGYTEAFF,TGCAGCGGGGGCGCCTGGGGTTACACTGAAGCTTTCTTT
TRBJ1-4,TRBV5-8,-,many,CASSFREKLFF,TGTGCCAGCAGCTTCAGAGAAAAACTGTTTTTT
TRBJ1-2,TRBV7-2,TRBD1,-,CASSAQQGGYGYTF,TGTGCCAGCAGCGCCCAACAGGGGGGCTATGGCTACACCTTC
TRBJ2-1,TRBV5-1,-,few,CASWHTYNEQFF,TGCGCCAGCTGGCATACCTACAATGAGCAGTTCTTC
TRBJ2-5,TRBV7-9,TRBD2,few,CASSLSGSRETQYF,TGTGCCAGCAGCCTTAGCGGGAGCCGGGAGACCCAGTACTTC
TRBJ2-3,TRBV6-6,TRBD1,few,CASSWDSRTDTQYF,TGTGCCAGCAGTTGGGACAGCCGCACAGATACGCAGTATTTT
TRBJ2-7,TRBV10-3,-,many,CASGTGSLEQYF,TGTGCCTCCGGGACCGGTTCGTTAGAGCAGTACTTC